These 13 T cell receptor beta chains were sequenced from one sample in a study of early T cells in non-severe SARS-CoV-2 infection. TCRdb re-analysed the 5' RACE reads in MiXCR, keeping a single row per CDR3 protein. The sample lists fewer than 80,000 distinct CDR3 sequences; more than 10% were seen once. The sample comprised whole blood. The receptors were sampled from an adult who was a healthcare worker with PCR-confirmed SARS-CoV-2 infection or an uninfected control (not recorded which).

With respect to this clonotype: This may be a read error: a much more frequent sequence differs by one nucleotide. The chain combines TRBV28 with TRBJ2-7, with D perhaps matching TRBD1 (6 bases). The CDR3 totals 14 residues. Germline V CDR1 and CDR2: MDHEN, SYDVKM. The CDR3 DNA reads TGTGTCAGCACCATAGGACAGATCCGGAGGGAGCAGTACTTC. This translates into CVSTIGQIRREQYF.

This clonotype was counted only a few times. This sequence joins TRBV28 and TRBJ1-1; D is perhaps TRBD1 (6 bases). Trimming took 7 bases from V and 0 from J, leaving 18 bases between them. This CDR3 region has 16 residues. Germline V gives CDR1 MDHEN, CDR2 SYDVKM. CDR3 sequence reads: CASTGQPRYMNTEAFF. In DNA, the CDR3 is TGTGCCAGCACTGGACAGCCTCGATACATGAACACTGAAGCTTTCTTT.

The chain has TRBV5-1 and TRBJ2-7; no clear D gene. V lost 0 bases to trimming and J lost 0 bases, with 7 bases between them. Germline lookup yields CDR1 SGHRS and CDR2 YFSETQ. The CDR3 extends over 14 amino acids. The CDR3 DNA sequence: TGCGCCAGCAGCTTGGGCGTCAGCTCCTACGAGCAGTACTTC. As protein: CASSLGVSSYEQYF.

The chain is built from TRBV7-3 and TRBJ2-5, with a weak D call TRBD1 (6 bases). The V and J ends lost 5 bases and 4 bases respectively, with 14 bases between them. The CDR3 runs to 14 residues. Germline V gene sequence: CDR1 SGHTA, CDR2 FQGTGA. The CDR3 loop is CASSLTGYRETQYF. In DNA form, the CDR3 reads TGTGCCAGCAGCCTTACAGGGTACCGAGAGACCCAGTACTTC.

In its sample, this clonotype was seen many times. The chain joins TRBV28 to TRBJ2-7, with 7 bases lining up with TRBD2. V was pared by 5 bases and J by 2 bases, with 15 bases of the junction left unmatched. Germline values: CDR1 MDHEN, CDR2 SYDVKM. This CDR3 has 17 residues. The DNA for the CDR3 is TGTGCCAGCAGTGCCCCCCGGGCTAGCGGTAAACCCTACGAGCAGTACTTC. Residues: CASSAPRASGKPYEQYF.

The chain recombines TRBV11-2 with TRBJ2-5; D gene uncertain. The V and J ends lost 3 bases and 1 base respectively, with 12 bases between them. The germline gives CDR1 SGHAT, CDR2 FQNNGV. The CDR3 runs 15 residues. Here the CDR3 reads CASSLNRPIQETQYF. DNA of the CDR3: TGTGCCAGCAGCTTGAACCGACCGATCCAAGAGACCCAGTACTTC.

In this sample, this clonotype turned up many times. The chain couples TRBV2 to TRBJ2-1; no reliable D call. V lost 6 bases to trimming and J lost 2 bases, with 8 bases between them. The length of the CDR3 is 13 residues. Germline V lookup: CDR1 SNHLY, CDR2 FYNNEI. DNA of the CDR3: TGTGCCAGCAGCTGGACCCCCTACAATGAGCAGTTCTTC. It specifies CASSWTPYNEQFF.

This clonotype was seen only a few times. V gene TRBV2 combines with J gene TRBJ1-5; TRBD1 agrees at 7 bases. The CDR3 has 14 amino acids. Trimming cost V 7 bases and J 6 bases; bases outside gene matches: 9. CDR1 is SNHLY, CDR2 FYNNEI, per germline. The CDR3 loop reads CASTETGKGQPQHF. The DNA for the CDR3 is TGTGCCAGCACCGAGACAGGGAAGGGTCAGCCCCAGCATTTT.

The V gene is TRBV7-2, the J gene TRBJ2-1; 7 bases align to TRBD1. V shed 3 bases and J 5 bases; nucleotides not matched to a gene: 4. The CDR3 runs to 14 residues. Germline V lookup: CDR1 SGHTA, CDR2 FQGNSA. The CDR3 DNA is TGTGCCAGCAGCTTCCACAGGGGAAACAATGAGCAGTTCTTC. Protein sequence: CASSFHRGNNEQFF.

This clonotype has a count of ten or more. This chain uses TRBV6-2 or TRBV6-3 with TRBJ1-1; possibly TRBD1 for D (6 bases). Germline CDR1 MNHEY, CDR2 SVGEGT. V lost 6 bases and J 0 bases, leaving 14 bases between the germline ends. The CDR3 has 15 residues. CDR3 sequence (DNA): TGTGCCAGCAGCCTGGGACACAGCATGAACACTGAAGCTTTCTTT. Residues: CASSLGHSMNTEAFF.

This clonotype was counted at least ten times. The rearrangement links TRBV7-3 to TRBJ2-4; 14 bases line up with TRBD2. Losses at the gene ends were 5 bases for V and 2 bases for J; bases not matched to a gene: 11. Germline-derived CDR1 and CDR2 are SGHTA and FQGTGA. The CDR3 is 19 amino acids. This CDR3 reads CASSPGLAGVGASKNIQYF. In nucleotides, the CDR3 is TGTGCCAGCAGCCCGGGACTAGCGGGAGTGGGGGCCTCCAAAAACATTCAGTACTTC.

This clonotype was observed at least ten times. The rearrangement joins TRBV11-2 to TRBJ2-5; 9 bases match TRBD2. Germline V CDR1 and CDR2: SGHAT, FQNNGV. This CDR3 region has 16 residues. The trim removed 0 bases at V and 5 bases at J, leaving 7 bases unmatched. The CDR3 reads CASSLDLAGRVETQYF. The CDR3 bases are TGTGCCAGCAGCTTAGATCTAGCGGGAAGGGTGGAGACCCAGTACTTC.

On this clonotype: Its ends do not fully match the called genes, so a read error is possible. The V gene is TRBV9, the J gene TRBJ1-3; no clear D. This CDR3 contains 11 residues. The germline CDR1 and CDR2 sequences are SGDLS and YYNGEE. The CDR3 spells CASSVGDTIYF. The CDR3 DNA sequence: TGTGCCAGCAGTGTAGGAGACACCATATATTTT.